The present T cell receptor beta chain was sequenced within a study of neurological immune-mediated disorders. Germline V gene lookup returns CDR1 SGHAT and CDR2 FQNNGV. J was trimmed by 1 base and V by 5 bases; bases with no gene match: 7. The CDR3 is 15 residues long. This clonotype was recorded a few times. A single record per CDR3 protein comes from TCRdb applying MiXCR to the 5' RACE reads. This sample has about 35,000 distinct CDR3 sequences, with 3% to 4.5% found just once. The V and J genes are TRBV11-2 and TRBJ1-1; 7 positions match TRBD1. The source material was PBMCs. The receptor was isolated from a man aged 30 to 45 with multiple sclerosis. The CDR3 region is CASSLNRGQNTEAFF. The DNA for the CDR3 is TGTGCCAGCAGCCTAAACAGGGGACAGAACACTGAAGCTTTCTTT. The whole variable domain, remainder taken from reference TRBV11-2 and TRBJ1-1, is EAGVAQSPRYKIIEKRQSVAFWCNPISGHATLYWYQQILGQGPKLLIQFQNNGVVDDSQLPKDRFSAERLKGVDSTLKIQPAKLEDSAVYLCASSLNRGQNTEAFFGQGTRLTVV.